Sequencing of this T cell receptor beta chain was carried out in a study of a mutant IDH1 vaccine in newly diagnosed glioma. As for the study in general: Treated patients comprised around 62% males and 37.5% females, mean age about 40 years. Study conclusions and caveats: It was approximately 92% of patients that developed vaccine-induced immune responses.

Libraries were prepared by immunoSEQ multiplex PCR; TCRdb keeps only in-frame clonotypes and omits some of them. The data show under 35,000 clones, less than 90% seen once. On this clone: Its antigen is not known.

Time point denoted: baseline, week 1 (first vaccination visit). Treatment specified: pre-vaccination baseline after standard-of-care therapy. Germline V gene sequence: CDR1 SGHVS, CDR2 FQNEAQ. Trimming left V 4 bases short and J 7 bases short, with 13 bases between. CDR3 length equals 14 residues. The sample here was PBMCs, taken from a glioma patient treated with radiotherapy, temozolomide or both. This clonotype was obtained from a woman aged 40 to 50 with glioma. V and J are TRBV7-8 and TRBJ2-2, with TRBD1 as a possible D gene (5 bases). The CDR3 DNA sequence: TGTGCCAGCAGCTGGCGGCAGGGAAGCGGGGAGCTGTTTTTT. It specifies CASSWRQGSGELFF. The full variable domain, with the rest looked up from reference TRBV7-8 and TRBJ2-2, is GAGVSQSPRYKVAKRGQDVALRCDPISGHVSLFWYQQALGQGPEFLTYFQNEAQLDKSGLPSDRFFAERPEGSVSTLKIQRTQQEDSAVYLCASSWRQGSGELFFGEGSRLTVL.